Presented here are 19 T cell receptor beta chains from one specimen sequenced in a study of tumor-infiltrating lymphocytes in primary liver carcinoma. Starting from around 500 ng of total RNA, TCR beta cDNA was produced with a primer in the constant region. Three nested multiplex PCR rounds of slightly modified ARM-PCR generated TCR beta libraries. TRBV1-TRBV30 forward and Cbeta reverse primers drove the first two approximately 11-cycle rounds. Using its own MiXCR run on the multiplex PCR reads, TCRdb lists one record per CDR3 protein. This table has 90,000 to 150,000 distinct CDR3 sequences, around 65% appearing once. Each 20-30 mg portion of unsorted bulk tissue served as the source for co-extraction of RNA and DNA. Sequencing input: tumor-adjacent normal liver tissue. The receptors derive from a woman aged 55-70 years with primary liver carcinoma and hepatitis B virus infection.

A word on this clonotype: This CDR3 is missing its conserved last phenylalanine or tryptophan, likely due to a read error. This sequence joins TRBV29-1 and TRBJ2-3; the D is unclear. Germline lookup yields CDR1 SQVTM and CDR2 ANQGSEA. The CDR3 is made up of 12 amino acids. The germline V and J ends were trimmed by 8 bases and 4 bases, with 13 bases remaining between them. This CDR3 is CSIVLGADTQYS. CDR3 coding DNA: TGCAGCATTGTCCTAGGCGCAGATACGCAGTATTCT.

Concerning this clonotype itself: The conserved phenylalanine or tryptophan normally closing the CDR3 is absent here, so this likely arose from a read error. The DNA is left out, because the CDR3 cannot be placed on it with certainty; the CDR3 is given as TCRdb lists it. The rearrangement joins TRBV11-2 to TRBJ2-1; no check of the table's D call, TRBD1, against the DNA was made. 14 amino acids form the CDR3, both terminal residues included. CDR1 is SGHAT, CDR2 FQNNGV, per germline. The CDR3 loop is CASSLAGSLNEQSS.

This clonotype was seen ten or more times. The J gene is TRBJ2-1, the V gene TRBV5-1; TRBD2 is a possible D gene (6 bases). The CDR3 runs to 15 residues. Per germline, CDR1 SGHRS and CDR2 YFSETQ. V dropped 0 bases and J dropped 0 bases, with 7 bases sitting between them. The CDR3 DNA is TGCGCCAGCAGCTTGGCCGGGAGCTCCTACAATGAGCAGTTCTTC. Encoded protein: CASSLAGSSYNEQFF.

At least ten counts were recorded for this clonotype. The J gene is TRBJ2-1, the V gene TRBV12-3 or TRBV12-4; the D is unclear. Trimming cost V 8 bases and J 0 bases, with 14 bases left between them. This CDR3 region has 15 residues. As DNA, the CDR3 is TGTGCCAGCTCTTTACGGCACGGCTCCTACAATGAGCAGTTCTTC. Its translation is CASSLRHGSYNEQFF.

This clonotype showed up just a few times. A read error may be the cause here, since a much bigger clone is one base away. The V and J genes are TRBV28 and TRBJ2-7; 7 nucleotides agree with TRBD1. Germline V gene data show CDR1 as MDHEN and CDR2 as SYDVKM. CDR3 length: 15 residues. CDR3 protein: CVSSRDSASSYEQYF. The CDR3 DNA is TGTGTCAGCAGTCGGGACAGCGCGAGCTCCTACGAGCAGTACTTC.

Of note for this clonotype: It may be a read error: a sequence one base away is much more abundant. The genes are TRBV6-4 and TRBJ2-2; maybe TRBD1 (6 bases). This CDR3 is 14 amino acids long. Deletions cut 3 bases from V and 6 bases from J, with 11 bases between. Germline V gene sequence: CDR1 MRHNA, CDR2 SNTAGT. DNA of the CDR3: TGTGCCAGCAGTGATGGGACAAGGTCCGGGGAGCTGTTTTTT. It codes for CASSDGTRSGELFF.

This clonotype was found once. An end of the junction differs from the germline gene, which may be a read error. The V call is TRBV5-5, the J call TRBJ2-5, with D possibly being TRBD2 (5 bases). In germline, CDR1 is SGHKS, CDR2 YYEKEE (reference sequence). This CDR3 contains 15 residues. The chain's CDR3 is CPSSFGLMNQETRYF. The CDR3 DNA sequence: TGTCCAAGCAGCTTTGGACTCATGAACCAAGAGACCCGGTACTTC. The full variable domain, its missing parts supplied by reference TRBV5-5 and TRBJ2-5, is DAGVTQSPTHLIKTRGQQVTLRCSPISGHKSVSWYQQVLGQGPQFIFQYYEKEERGRGNFPDRFSARQFPNYSSELNVNALLLGDSALYLCPSSFGLMNQETRYFGPGTRLLVL.

Turning to this clonotype: With a much larger clone just one base away, this may be a read error. The rearrangement uses TRBV7-8 and TRBJ2-7; D is ambiguous. Trimming took 5 bases from V and 3 from J, leaving 20 bases between them. From germline, CDR1 is SGHVS and CDR2 FQNEAQ. The length of the CDR3 is 16 residues. This CDR3 reads CASSPLPQSASYEQYF. The CDR3 DNA sequence: TGTGCCAGCAGCCCCCTCCCACAGAGTGCCAGCTACGAGCAGTACTTC.

For this clonotype: Germline is not matched at one junction end, which may reflect a read error. The gene calls are TRBV11-2 and TRBJ2-3, with D uncertain. Germline V gives CDR1 SGHAT, CDR2 FQNNGV. This CDR3 region has 15 residues. The CDR3, as DNA: TGTGTCAGCAGATTAGAGGCGGTAGGCACAGATACGCAGTATTTT. This codes for CVSRLEAVGTDTQYF.

Note on this clonotype: Its ends do not fully match the called genes, so a read error is possible. CDR3 nucleotide sequence: TGTGCCAACAGCTTAGATAGGATTGGGGGGCTGTTTTTT. The encoded protein is CANSLDRIGGLFF. The chain joins TRBV11-2 to TRBJ2-2, with D perhaps being TRBD1 or TRBD2 (5 bases each). CDR3 length equals 13 residues. From germline, CDR1 is SGHAT and CDR2 FQNNGV.

As for this clonotype: Lacking the conserved final phenylalanine or tryptophan, this CDR3 likely reflects a read error. The V and J genes are TRBV6-1 and TRBJ1-6; 7 bases match TRBD1. The CDR3 spans 14 residues. Germline-derived CDR1 and CDR2 are MNHNS and SASEGT. The CDR3 loop is CTTSLTGEGSPLHS. Written as DNA, the CDR3 is TGTACCACCAGCCTAACAGGGGAAGGATCACCCCTCCACTCT.

The chain couples TRBV11-2 to TRBJ2-7, with D perhaps matching TRBD2 (6 bases). Germline V gene sequence: CDR1 SGHAT, CDR2 FQNNGV. This CDR3 is built from 15 residues. Trimming stripped 10 bases from V and 4 bases from J, with 23 bases between. The CDR3 protein is CANGLLTGVIYEQYF. Here the CDR3 DNA reads TGTGCCAACGGCTTATTGACGGGAGTGATATACGAGCAGTACTTC.

This clonotype was seen more than once but under ten times. The chain combines TRBV11-3 with TRBJ2-1, with D maybe TRBD2 (5 bases). The CDR3 extends over 17 amino acids. The germline CDR1 and CDR2 sequences are SGHNT and YENEEA. V lost 1 base to trimming and J lost 8 bases, with 21 bases between them. The CDR3 region has the DNA TGTGCCAGCAGCTTAGGTCGTGGGGAGTGGTGTGTCGATGAGCAGTTCTTC. Translated: CASSLGRGEWCVDEQFF.

Points on this clonotype: This may come from a read error, since a much larger clone is one base off. This chain uses TRBV6-5 with TRBJ1-2, with a possible D match to TRBD1 (5 bases). Germline lookup yields CDR1 MNHEY and CDR2 SVGAGI. There are 13 residues in the CDR3. The CDR3 loop is CTSSYSGRNGYTF. In DNA form, the CDR3 reads TGTACCAGCAGTTACTCAGGGAGAAATGGCTACACCTTC.

On this clonotype itself: One junction end does not reproduce the germline sequence, and a read error may be involved. The gene calls are TRBV11-3 and TRBJ2-3, with D possibly being TRBD1 (6 bases). CDR3 length equals 15 residues. CDR1 is SGHNT, CDR2 YENEEA, per germline. The CDR3 nucleotides read TGTGCCAGCACCTCCACCATGGGGGCAGCAGATACACAGTATTTT. It specifies CASTSTMGAADTQYF. The full variable domain, in which reference TRBV11-3 and TRBJ2-3 provide the parts outside the CDR3, is EAGVVQSPRYKIIEKKQPVAFWCNPISGHNTLYWYLQNLGQGPELLIRYENEEAVDDSQLPKDRFSAERLKGVDSTLKIQPAELGDSAVYLCASTSTMGAADTQYFGPGTRLTVL.

This chain uses TRBV4-2 with TRBJ2-1; tentatively, D is TRBD1 (6 bases). Trimming shortened V by 11 bases and J by 5 bases, and 19 bases separated the two germline ends. The CDR3 has 14 residues. Germline V CDR1 and CDR2: LGHNA, YNFKEQ. The CDR3 spells CAGTDSATHNEQFF. DNA for the CDR3: TGTGCCGGCACGGACAGCGCCACCCACAATGAGCAGTTCTTC.

On this clonotype itself: A much larger clone lies one base from this, so it may be a read error. The chain couples TRBV6-1 to TRBJ2-1; D possibly matches TRBD1 or TRBD2 (5 bases each). The CDR3 length is 15 residues. Germline V CDR1 and CDR2: MNHNS, SASEGT. The CDR3 loop is CASSELGAEDNEQSF. Here the CDR3 DNA reads TGTGCCAGCAGTGAATTAGGGGCGGAGGACAATGAGCAGTCCTTC.

About this clonotype: Being one base from a much bigger clone, this may be a read error. The V and J genes are TRBV5-1 and TRBJ2-2, with D possibly TRBD1 on 6 matching bases. Trimming stripped 4 bases from V and 1 base from J, with 14 bases between. CDR3 length: 16 amino acids. CDR1 and CDR2 (germline): SGHRS, YFSETQ. CDR3 sequence: CASSRTVTGNTGELFF. The CDR3 DNA reads as TGCGCCAGCAGCAGAACCGTGACAGGGAACACCGGGGAGCTGTTTTTT.

Comment on this clonotype: One end of the junction fails to match germline, which may point to a read error. The chain uses TRBV29-1 and TRBJ2-3; possibly TRBD1 or TRBD2 for D (5 bases each). Germline V CDR1 and CDR2: SQVTM, ANQGSEA. The length of the CDR3 is 13 residues. Written as DNA, the CDR3 is TGCTGCGTCGCGCCGGGACGGATAGATACGCAGTATTTT. Translation gives CCVAPGRIDTQYF.